Listed here are 5 T cell receptor beta chains from one sample, sequenced in a study of blood T cell repertoires in COVID-19. Sequencing was performed with immunoSEQ multiplex PCR; in TCRdb, only in-frame clones are kept and a portion is missing. The sample includes 200,000 to 250,000 clones, around 87% of them seen just once. The material sequenced was PBMCs or T cells enriched from blood (not recorded which). The receptor set was obtained from a man aged 25 to 45 in a cohort exposed to, infected with or recovered from COVID-19 (not recorded which).

The chain uses TRBV28 and TRBJ1-2; D uncertain. Per germline, CDR1 MDHEN and CDR2 SYDVKM. The CDR3 loop spans 13 amino acids. Between the trimmed V and J ends, which lost 7 bases and 1 base, there was a span of 10 bases. The DNA of the CDR3 is TGTGCCAGCACCGAGACACTTAACTATGGCTACACCTTC. Translating it yields CASTETLNYGYTF.

This rearrangement joins TRBV28 to TRBJ1-5, with D possibly matching TRBD1 (6 bases). This CDR3 contains 16 residues. From germline, CDR1 is MDHEN and CDR2 SYDVKM. V was pared by 3 bases and J by 5 bases, with 17 bases between. CDR3 in amino acids: CASSFHSRTAHQPQHF. For the CDR3, the DNA is TGTGCCAGCAGTTTTCATTCTCGGACAGCGCATCAGCCCCAGCATTTT.

The chain has TRBV15 and TRBJ2-7, with 7 bases fitting TRBD2. V lost 6 bases to trimming and J lost 5 bases; unmatched junction nucleotides: 10. This CDR3 spans 14 amino acids. Germline assignment: CDR1 LNHNV and CDR2 YYDKDF (reference sequence). The CDR3 region is CATSGGGPGHEQYF. CDR3 nucleotide sequence: TGTGCCACCAGTGGGGGAGGGCCGGGCCACGAGCAGTACTTC.

The chain joins TRBV5-5 to TRBJ2-7; D may be TRBD2 (5 bases). This CDR3 contains 14 residues. Germline V CDR1 and CDR2: SGHKS, YYEKEE (reference sequence). V was cut by 2 bases and J by 6 bases, with 15 bases left in between. This CDR3 reads CASSFPEGMAEQYF. The CDR3 region has the DNA TGTGCCAGCAGCTTCCCAGAGGGTATGGCCGAGCAGTACTTC.

The chain carries TRBV6-2 or TRBV6-3 and TRBJ2-2; TRBD2 is a possible D gene (7 bases). CDR1 is MNHEY and CDR2 is SVGEGT in the germline V gene. The CDR3 is 19 residues long. The V gene lost 6 bases and the J gene lost 6 bases, with 29 bases spanning the gap. For the CDR3, the DNA is TGTGCCAGCAGCCGTGGGGGGGCCGGCAGGGCAAATCGCGCCGGGGAGCTGTTTTTT. Encoded protein: CASSRGGAGRANRAGELFF.